The 21 T cell receptor beta chains reported below all come from one sample, sequenced in a study of cytomegalovirus exposure and HLA in healthy donors. Researchers ran the PCR with 60 Vbeta and 13 Jbeta primers. Repertoires were generated with immunoSEQ multiplex PCR, while TCRdb's copy carries only in-frame clones and drops some. The profile covers about 160,000 clones, with more than 60% appearing a single time and approximately 1.4% taken by the ten largest. Sequencing was performed on PBMCs. These receptors all come from a woman in her thirties in good health and CMV-seronegative.

The chain joins TRBV7-3 to TRBJ2-6; D is perhaps TRBD1 (5 bases). Trimming shortened V by 5 bases and J by 4 bases, and 15 bases separated the two germline ends. The CDR3 is made up of 16 amino acids. The V gene's germline CDR1 is SGHTA and CDR2 FQGTGA. The DNA of the CDR3 is TGTGCCAGCAGCCCTGGAAGGGGTCTGGGGGCCAACGTCCTGACTTTC. Protein product: CASSPGRGLGANVLTF.

The chain couples TRBV7-9 to TRBJ1-1; D uncertain. V was cut by 5 bases and J by 4 bases, with 14 bases left in between. The CDR3 runs 14 residues. In germline, CDR1 is SEHNR, CDR2 FQNEAQ (reference sequence). The CDR3 region has the DNA TGTGCCAGCAGCCCGACTTTAACTCCCACTGAAGCTTTCTTT. It yields the protein CASSPTLTPTEAFF.

This clone turned up a few times. The gene calls are TRBV7-2 and TRBJ2-7, with 7 nucleotides matching TRBD1. The CDR3 consists of 14 residues. V was clipped by 7 bases and J by 3 bases; unmatched bases: 9. Per germline, CDR1 SGHTA and CDR2 FQGNSA. The CDR3 sequence is CASTLRDRHYEQYF. DNA of the CDR3: TGTGCCAGCACCCTCCGGGACAGACACTACGAGCAGTACTTC.

The chain carries TRBV5-4 and TRBJ2-2, with a possible D match to TRBD2 (7 bases). V was shortened by 9 bases and J by 5 bases, with 20 bases between the two germline ends. Germline V CDR1 and CDR2: SGHNT, YYREEE (reference sequence). The CDR3 runs 15 residues. Written as DNA, the CDR3 is TGTGCCATCGAGAGGGGGGGGCAGAGAACCGGGGAGCTGTTTTTT. It yields the protein CAIERGGQRTGELFF.

V gene TRBV6-1 combines with J gene TRBJ1-4; D call uncertain. V was clipped by 7 bases and J by 7 bases, with 10 bases between them. The CDR3 consists of 12 residues. Per germline, CDR1 MNHNS and CDR2 SASEGT. Here the CDR3 DNA reads TGTGCCAGCAAAAGACTTGGTGAAAAACTGTTTTTT. The encoded protein is CASKRLGEKLFF.

This clone occurred a few times. The CDR3 region is CASSPRSPSNTGELFF. DNA of the CDR3: TGTGCCAGCTCACCGAGGAGTCCTTCGAACACCGGGGAGCTGTTTTTT. This chain connects TRBV18 to TRBJ2-2; no definite D call. The CDR3 is 16 residues long. Germline values: CDR1 KGHSH, CDR2 LQKENI. The V end was cut by 3 bases, the J end by 0 bases, with 11 bases between.

The genes are TRBV6-1 and TRBJ1-5; tentative D call: TRBD1 (5 bases). V was shortened by 6 bases and J by 5 bases, with 17 bases between the two germline ends. The length of the CDR3 is 15 residues. Germline CDR1 and CDR2: MNHNS and SASEGT. CDR3 sequence (DNA): TGTGCCAGCAGGGAGGGGATGAGGGAGGATCAGCCCCAGCATTTT. Its protein is CASREGMREDQPQHF.

The chain employs TRBV19 and TRBJ1-1; D is ambiguous. Deletions cut 6 bases from V and 0 bases from J, with 20 bases between. Germline V gives CDR1 LNHDA, CDR2 SQIVND (reference sequence). The CDR3 has 17 residues. The CDR3 DNA is TGTGCCAGTAGCTTCCGAAGAGGGCCCACTATGAACACTGAAGCTTTCTTT. Residues: CASSFRRGPTMNTEAFF. The full variable domain, with the rest looked up from reference TRBV19 and TRBJ1-1, is DGGITQSPKYLFRKEGQNVTLSCEQNLNHDAMYWYRQDPGQGLRLIYYSQIVNDFQKGDIAEGYSVSREKKESFPLTVTSAQKNPTAFYLCASSFRRGPTMNTEAFFGQGTRLTVV.

The chain employs TRBV6-5 and TRBJ1-5; D is undetermined. This CDR3 is built from 13 residues. Germline CDR1 is MNHEY and CDR2 is SVGAGI. Trimming took off 5 bases at V and 0 bases at J, with 5 bases between the two ends. CDR3 bases: TGTGCCAGCAGTACATATAGCAATCAGCCCCAGCATTTT. This translates into CASSTYSNQPQHF.

This clone has a single count. The chain is built from TRBV5-1 and TRBJ1-5; 7 nucleotides match TRBD1. The CDR3 length is 15 residues. Germline lookup yields CDR1 SGHRS and CDR2 YFSETQ. After removal of 4 bases from V and 2 bases from J, the junction contained 6 bases not matched to a gene. CDR3 bases: TGCGCCAGCAGCCCAGGGGGTGAGGGCAATCAGCCCCAGCATTTT. Residues: CASSPGGEGNQPQHF. The whole variable domain, remainder taken from reference TRBV5-1 and TRBJ1-5, is KAGVTQTPRYLIKTRGQQVTLSCSPISGHRSVSWYQQTPGQGLQFLFEYFSETQRNKGNFPGRFSGRQFSNSRSEMNVSTLELGDSALYLCASSPGGEGNQPQHFGDGTRLSIL.

The genes are TRBV25-1 and TRBJ2-5; weak D call: TRBD2 (5 bases). Looked up from germline, CDR1 is MGHDK and CDR2 is SYGVNS. The CDR3 contains 15 residues. The V end lost 3 bases, the J end lost 2 bases, and 13 bases lay between the germline ends. CDR3 DNA sequence: TGTGCCAGCAGTGATGTGGCTAGAGGGCAAGAGACCCAGTACTTC. It encodes CASSDVARGQETQYF. The complete variable domain, with remaining parts taken from reference TRBV25-1 and TRBJ2-5, reads EADIYQTPRYLVIGTGKKITLECSQTMGHDKMYWYQQDPGMELHLIHYSYGVNSTEKGDLSSESTVSRIRTEHFPLTLESARPSHTSQYLCASSDVARGQETQYFGPGTRLLVL.

The CDR3 sequence is CASSLVGGPTYEQYF. CDR3 nucleotide sequence: TGTGCCAGCAGCTTAGTCGGCGGTCCGACCTACGAGCAGTACTTC. The genes are TRBV7-8 and TRBJ2-7; D unresolved. Germline lookup yields CDR1 SGHVS and CDR2 FQNEAQ. Trimming cost V 1 base and J 2 bases, with 12 bases left between them. The CDR3 covers 15 residues.

This clone has a single count. J is TRBJ2-7 and V is TRBV10-2; the match to TRBD1 covers 7 bases. Per the germline V gene, CDR1 is WSHSY and CDR2 is SAAADI. The CDR3 consists of 14 residues. V gave up 7 bases and J gave up 4 bases; unmatched junction bases: 10. This CDR3 reads CASNGQVQGYEQYF. The DNA of the CDR3 is TGCGCCAGCAACGGACAGGTCCAGGGGTACGAGCAGTACTTC.

The CDR3 region is CASSLVGGPEQYF. The CDR3 nucleotides read TGTGCCAGCAGCTTAGTCGGGGGTCCCGAGCAGTACTTC. The chain employs TRBV7-2 and TRBJ2-7; TRBD2 might be the D (6 bases). The V end was cut by 1 base, the J end by 6 bases, with 10 bases between. CDR1 is SGHTA and CDR2 is FQGNSA in the germline V gene. The CDR3 sequence is 13 residues long.

The chain combines TRBV14 with TRBJ1-4, with D possibly being TRBD1 (5 bases). Germline V lookup: CDR1 SGHDN, CDR2 FVKESK. Trimming removed 6 bases from V and 5 bases from J, with 13 bases in between. This CDR3 has 14 residues. The CDR3 coding sequence is TGTGCCAGCAGTCCGACAGAGCTAAATGAAAAACTGTTTTTT. It encodes CASSPTELNEKLFF.

The chain employs TRBV6-1 and TRBJ1-2; D gene ambiguous. This CDR3 has 14 amino acids. The germline CDR1 and CDR2 sequences are MNHNS and SASEGT. V lost 3 bases, J lost 0 bases, and 8 bases lay in between. The CDR3 protein is CASSDVQTNYGYTF. The CDR3 coding sequence is TGTGCCAGCAGTGATGTTCAAACTAACTATGGCTACACCTTC.

The genes are TRBV7-9 and TRBJ2-5; tentative D call: TRBD1 (5 bases). CDR1 and CDR2 from the germline V gene are SEHNR and FQNEAQ (reference sequence). The CDR3 has 13 residues. V was shortened by 6 bases and J by 5 bases, with 13 bases between the two germline ends. Here the CDR3 DNA reads TGTGCCAGCAGAAATCAGGGATCTGAGACCCAGTACTTC. It is translated as CASRNQGSETQYF.

The V gene is TRBV18, the J gene TRBJ1-5, with 7 bases matching TRBD1. V trimming: 5 bases; J trimming: 7 bases; junction bases outside the gene matches: 8. This CDR3 spans 14 amino acids. The germline gives CDR1 KGHSH, CDR2 LQKENI. The DNA for the CDR3 is TGTGCCAGCTCAGCCGGGACAGAGGGGCAGCCCCAGCATTTT. This encodes CASSAGTEGQPQHF.

In regard to this clone: Different DNA sequences within this sample yield the same CDR3. DNA for the CDR3: TGTGCCAGCAGCTTGGAGGGACAGAGACTTTATAGCAATCAGCCCCAGCATTTT. Amino acid sequence: CASSLEGQRLYSNQPQHF. The chain has TRBV5-5 and TRBJ1-5; TRBD1 matches 7 bases. Germline V gene data show CDR1 as SGHKS and CDR2 as YYEKEE (reference sequence). This CDR3 has 18 amino acids. V lost 0 bases to trimming and J lost 0 bases; unmatched junction nucleotides: 9.

The chain uses TRBV5-4 and TRBJ2-7; the D gene is possibly TRBD2 (5 bases). The V and J ends lost 4 bases and 4 bases respectively, with 12 bases between them. In germline, CDR1 is SGHNT, CDR2 YYREEE (reference sequence). CDR3 length: 13 amino acids. As DNA, the CDR3 is TGTGCCAGCAGCACTGGACTGCAATACGAGCAGTACTTC. This encodes CASSTGLQYEQYF.

A single count supports this clone. The chain joins TRBV5-1 to TRBJ2-3; TRBD2 might be the D (5 bases). Germline assignment: CDR1 SGHRS and CDR2 YFSETQ. CDR3 length equals 12 residues. Trimming stripped 5 bases from V and 5 bases from J, with 9 bases between. The CDR3 sequence is CASSPGLDTQYF. CDR3 DNA sequence: TGCGCCAGCAGTCCCGGACTAGATACGCAGTATTTT.